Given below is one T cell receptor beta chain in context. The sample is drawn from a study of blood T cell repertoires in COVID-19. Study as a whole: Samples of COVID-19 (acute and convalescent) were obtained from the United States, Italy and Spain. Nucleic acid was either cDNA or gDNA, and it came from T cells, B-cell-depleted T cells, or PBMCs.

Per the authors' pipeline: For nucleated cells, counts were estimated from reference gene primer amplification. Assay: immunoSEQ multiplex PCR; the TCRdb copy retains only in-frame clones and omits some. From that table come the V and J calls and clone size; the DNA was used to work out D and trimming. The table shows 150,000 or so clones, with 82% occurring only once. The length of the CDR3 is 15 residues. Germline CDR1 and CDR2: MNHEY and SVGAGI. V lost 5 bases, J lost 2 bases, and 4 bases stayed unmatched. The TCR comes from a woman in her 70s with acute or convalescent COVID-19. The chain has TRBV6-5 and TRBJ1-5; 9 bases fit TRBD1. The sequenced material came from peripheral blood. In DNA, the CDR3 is TGTGCCAGCAGTAACAGGGGGCGAGGCAATCAGCCCCAGCATTTT. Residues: CASSNRGRGNQPQHF.